This T cell receptor beta chain was profiled in a study of spatial heterogeneity in lung cancer. Overall study context: When available, follow-up PBMC samples taken a median of about 2 years after resection were sequenced. Detection of beta-chain sequences consistently exceeded that of alpha-chain sequences.

Time point of the sample: blood at routine non-recurrence follow-up after resection. Without sorting, whole RNA was sequenced from tumor, nontumor lung or frozen PBMC. Using its own MiXCR run on the 5' RACE reads, TCRdb lists one record per CDR3 protein. Altogether 110,000 or so distinct CDR3 sequences are present, 11% being singletons, with the ten largest covering more than 20%. With 2 bases clipped from V and 6 bases from J, the junction kept 14 bases outside the gene matches. Germline CDR1 and CDR2: KGHDR and SFDVKD. The CDR3 has 18 amino acids. This clonotype was picked up many times. The specimen was PBMCs, collected at follow-up. The receptor was derived from a female donor with early-stage non-small cell lung cancer. The rearrangement joins TRBV24-1 to TRBJ2-2, with 7 bases aligning to TRBD1. CDR3 sequence (DNA): TGTGCCACCAGTGATTCGATTAACAGGGGAAGGGTATCCGGGGAGCTGTTTTTT. Translated, it gives CATSDSINRGRVSGELFF.